This T cell receptor (beta chain) was sequenced in a study of cytomegalovirus exposure and HLA in healthy donors. This clone occurred once. What it binds is not known. At one boundary the junction diverges from the germline segment, which might be a read error. PCR involved 60 Vbeta and 13 Jbeta primers. The assay was immunoSEQ multiplex PCR, and TCRdb's table has in-frame clones only and misses some. Among just under 95,000 clones listed, under 80% were seen once. The study, taken as a whole, reports: Reportedly, a later analysis found an Asian-associated ancestry cluster had fewer N-insertions than the approximately 600-donor mean. In most subjects, TCR beta sequences reportedly gave accurate predictions of HLA-A and HLA-B alleles. Presence/absence analyses assumed roughly uniform sequencing depth across donors.

The specimen was PBMCs. The sequence derives from a man between 50 and 59 years old in good health and CMV-seropositive.

The CDR3 protein is CASSLAGGNSPLNF. As DNA, the CDR3 is TGTGCCAGCAGCTTGGCAGGGGGGAATTCACCCCTCAACTTT. The V and J genes are TRBV5-6 and TRBJ1-6; the match to TRBD1 covers 7 bases. This CDR3 contains 14 residues. Germline CDR1 reads SGHDT; CDR2 reads YYEEEE.